Listed below are T cell receptor beta chains from one sample, sequenced in a study of shared clonotypes between healthy human individuals. Profiled with immunoSEQ multiplex PCR; TCRdb holds only in-frame clones, not every one. The sample includes 2 million to 2.5 million clones, more than 80% of them seen just once. Sequenced input: naive CD4+ T cells from PBMCs. Source of these receptors: a man aged 18 to 29 in good health. Some clones in this sample may be carry-over from other donors' samples. CDR3s include the opening cysteine and the closing phenylalanine or tryptophan. D genes are given only for firm matches.

j_call v_call d_call cdr3_aa cdr3_nt
TRBJ1-2 TRBV10-1 TRBD1 CASSRTGNYGYTF TGCGCCAGCAGCAGGACAGGGAACTATGGCTACACCTTC
TRBJ2-7 TRBV5-1 TRBD2 CASSSSGKPYEQYF TGCGCCAGCAGCTCTAGCGGGAAACCCTACGAGCAGTACTTC
TRBJ1-1 TRBV9 . CASSVHSMNTEAFF TGTGCCAGCAGCGTACACAGCATGAACACTGAAGCTTTCTTT
TRBJ1-1 TRBV9 . CASSVDMMNTEAFF TGTGCCAGCAGCGTAGATATGATGAACACTGAAGCTTTCTTT
TRBJ1-2 TRBV27 TRBD1 CASTRDRALYGYTF TGTGCCAGCACCCGGGACAGGGCCCTTTATGGCTACACCTTC
TRBJ2-3 TRBV4-1 . CASSRSGPTDTQYF TGCGCCAGCAGCCGCTCCGGACCCACAGATACGCAGTATTTT
TRBJ2-7 TRBV7-8 TRBD2 CASSLVRASGRVRGEQYF TGTGCCAGCAGCTTAGTTAGGGCTAGCGGGAGGGTCAGGGGCGAGCAGTACTTC
TRBJ1-4 TRBV15 . CATSRVRFNEKLFF TGTGCCACCAGCAGAGTCCGCTTTAATGAAAAACTGTTTTTT
TRBJ2-5 TRBV18 . CASSPYRAVQETQYF TGTGCCAGCTCACCCTATAGGGCAGTCCAAGAGACCCAGTACTTC
TRBJ1-5 TRBV7-2 . CASSLNQNSISPQHF TGTGCCAGCAGCCTGAATCAGAATTCCATCAGCCCCCAGCATTTT
TRBJ2-3 TRBV7-2 . CASSTGLWSADTQYF TGTGCCAGCAGCACAGGGCTCTGGAGCGCAGATACGCAGTATTTT
TRBJ2-2 TRBV11-1 . CASSLPGTNTGELFF TGTGCCAGCAGCTTGCCCGGGACTAACACCGGGGAGCTGTTTTTT
TRBJ1-4 TRBV6-5 TRBD1 CASSYGTGQREKLFF TGTGCCAGCAGTTACGGGACAGGGCAGAGGGAAAAACTGTTTTTT
TRBJ1-1 TRBV4-1 . CASSPQGDGLAFF TGCGCCAGCAGCCCTCAGGGCGACGGTTTGGCTTTCTTT
TRBJ2-1 TRBV7-6 . CASSLGGGAYNEQFF TGTGCCAGCAGCTTAGGTGGGGGCGCCTACAATGAGCAGTTCTTC
TRBJ1-5 TRBV9 . CASSVAVPWTVHQPQHF TGTGCCAGCAGCGTCGCGGTTCCCTGGACAGTCCATCAGCCCCAGCATTTT
TRBJ2-2 TRBV5-1 TRBD2 CASSLLPGLAGGHTGELFF TGCGCCAGCAGCTTGCTTCCCGGACTAGCGGGAGGGCACACCGGGGAGCTGTTTTTT
TRBJ1-3 TRBV28 . CASGLGVNTIYF TGTGCCAGCGGTCTGGGGGTGAACACCATATATTTT
TRBJ2-1 TRBV18 TRBD2 CASSPGLAAYNEQFF TGTGCCAGCTCACCGGGCCTAGCGGCCTACAATGAGCAGTTCTTC
TRBJ2-7 TRBV28 TRBD1 CASSSPGQKTYEQYF TGTGCCAGCAGCAGTCCGGGACAGAAGACCTACGAGCAGTACTTC
TRBJ1-1 TRBV5-1 . CASSFIQGTEAFF TGCGCCAGCAGCTTTATCCAGGGGACTGAAGCTTTCTTT
TRBJ2-7 TRBV5-6 TRBD2 CASKRQTSGSYEQYF TGTGCCAGCAAGAGACAGACTAGCGGGAGCTACGAGCAGTACTTC